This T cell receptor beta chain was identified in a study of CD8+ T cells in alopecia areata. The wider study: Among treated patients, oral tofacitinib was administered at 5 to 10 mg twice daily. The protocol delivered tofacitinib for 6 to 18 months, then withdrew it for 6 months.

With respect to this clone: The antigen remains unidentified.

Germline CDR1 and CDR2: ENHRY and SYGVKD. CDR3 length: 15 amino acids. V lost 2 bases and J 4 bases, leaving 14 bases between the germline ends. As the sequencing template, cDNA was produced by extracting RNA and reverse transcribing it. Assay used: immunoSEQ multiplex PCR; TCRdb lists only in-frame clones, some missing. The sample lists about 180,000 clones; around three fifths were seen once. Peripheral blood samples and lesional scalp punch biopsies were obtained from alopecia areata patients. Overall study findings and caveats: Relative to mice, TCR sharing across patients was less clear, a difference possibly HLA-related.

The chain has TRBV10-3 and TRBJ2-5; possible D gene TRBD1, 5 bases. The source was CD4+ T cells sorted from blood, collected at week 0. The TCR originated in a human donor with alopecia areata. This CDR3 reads CAISEGAGSGETQYF. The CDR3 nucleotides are TGTGCCATCAGTGAGGGGGCAGGGTCTGGAGAGACCCAGTACTTC.